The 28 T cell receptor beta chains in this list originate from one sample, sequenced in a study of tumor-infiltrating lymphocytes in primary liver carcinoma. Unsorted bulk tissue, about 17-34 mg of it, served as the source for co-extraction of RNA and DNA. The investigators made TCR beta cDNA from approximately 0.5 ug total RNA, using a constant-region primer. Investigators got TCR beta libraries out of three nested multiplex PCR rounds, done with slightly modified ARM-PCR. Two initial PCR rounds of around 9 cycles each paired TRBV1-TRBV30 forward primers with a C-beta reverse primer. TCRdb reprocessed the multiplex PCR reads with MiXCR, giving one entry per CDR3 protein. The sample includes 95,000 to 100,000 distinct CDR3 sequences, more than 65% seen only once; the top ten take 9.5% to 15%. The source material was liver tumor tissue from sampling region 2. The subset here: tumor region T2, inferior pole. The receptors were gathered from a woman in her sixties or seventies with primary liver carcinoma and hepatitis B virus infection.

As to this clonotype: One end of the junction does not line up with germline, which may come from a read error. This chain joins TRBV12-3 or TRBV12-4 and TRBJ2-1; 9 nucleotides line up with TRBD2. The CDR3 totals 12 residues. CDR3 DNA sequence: TGTGCCAGCGGTTTAGCGGGGGTAGAGCAGTTCTTC. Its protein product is CASGLAGVEQFF.

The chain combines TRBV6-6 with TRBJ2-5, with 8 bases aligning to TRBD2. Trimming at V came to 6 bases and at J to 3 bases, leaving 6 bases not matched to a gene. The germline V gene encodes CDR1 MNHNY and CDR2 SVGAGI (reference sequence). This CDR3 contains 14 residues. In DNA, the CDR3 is TGTGCCAGCAGCAGTAGAGCGGGAGAAGAGACCCAGTACTTC. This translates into CASSSRAGEETQYF.

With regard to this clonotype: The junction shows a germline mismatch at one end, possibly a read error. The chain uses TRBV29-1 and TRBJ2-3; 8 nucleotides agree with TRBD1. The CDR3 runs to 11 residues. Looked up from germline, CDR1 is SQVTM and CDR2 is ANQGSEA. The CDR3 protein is CTVADRERVYF. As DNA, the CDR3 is TGTACCGTGGCGGACAGGGAGAGAGTATATTTT.

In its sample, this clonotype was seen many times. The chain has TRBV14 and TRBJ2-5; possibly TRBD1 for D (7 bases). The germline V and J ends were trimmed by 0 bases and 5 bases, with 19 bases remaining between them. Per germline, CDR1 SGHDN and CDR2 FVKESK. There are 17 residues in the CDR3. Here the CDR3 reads CASSQEPGGLRGETQYF. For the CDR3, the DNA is TGTGCCAGCAGCCAAGAACCAGGGGGACTCCGAGGGGAGACCCAGTACTTC.

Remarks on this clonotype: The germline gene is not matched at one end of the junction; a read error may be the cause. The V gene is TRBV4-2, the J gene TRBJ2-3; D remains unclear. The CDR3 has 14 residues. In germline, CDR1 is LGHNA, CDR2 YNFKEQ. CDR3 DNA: TGTGCCTGCAGCCAAGATGTGCAGCAAGATACGCAGTATTTT. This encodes CACSQDVQQDTQYF.

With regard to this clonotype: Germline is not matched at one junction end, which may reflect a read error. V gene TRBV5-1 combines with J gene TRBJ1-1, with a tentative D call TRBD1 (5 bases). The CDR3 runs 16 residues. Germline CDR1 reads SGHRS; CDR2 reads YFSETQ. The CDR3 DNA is TGCGCCAGCAGCAAGACAGCTATCGGCGTGAACAGTGAAGCTTTCTTT. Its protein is CASSKTAIGVNSEAFF.

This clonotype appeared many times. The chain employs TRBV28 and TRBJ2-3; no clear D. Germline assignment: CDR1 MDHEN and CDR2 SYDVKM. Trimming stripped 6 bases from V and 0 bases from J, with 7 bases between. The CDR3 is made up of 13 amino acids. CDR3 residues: CASSPTSTDTQYF. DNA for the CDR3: TGTGCCAGCAGCCCGACAAGCACAGATACGCAGTATTTT.

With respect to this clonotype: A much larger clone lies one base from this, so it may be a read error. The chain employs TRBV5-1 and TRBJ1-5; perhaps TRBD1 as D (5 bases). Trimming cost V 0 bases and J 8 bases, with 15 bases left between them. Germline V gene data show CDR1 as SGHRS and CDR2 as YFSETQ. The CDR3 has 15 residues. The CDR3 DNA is TGCGCCAGCAGCTTGGAGGCCGGGACGAATAAGCCCCAGCATTTT. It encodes CASSLEAGTNKPQHF. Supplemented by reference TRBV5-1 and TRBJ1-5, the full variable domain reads KAGVTQTPRYLIKTRGQQVTLSCSPISGHRSVSWYQQTPGQGLQFLFEYFSETQRNKGNFPGRFSGRQFSNSRSEMNVSTLELGDSALYLCASSLEAGTNKPQHFGDGTRLSIL.

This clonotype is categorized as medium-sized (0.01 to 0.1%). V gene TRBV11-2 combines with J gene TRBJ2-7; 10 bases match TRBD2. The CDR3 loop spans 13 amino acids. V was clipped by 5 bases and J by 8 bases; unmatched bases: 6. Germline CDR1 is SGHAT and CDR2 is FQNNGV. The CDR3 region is CASSSLAGVQQYF. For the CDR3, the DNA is TGTGCCAGCAGCAGCCTAGCGGGAGTACAGCAGTACTTC.

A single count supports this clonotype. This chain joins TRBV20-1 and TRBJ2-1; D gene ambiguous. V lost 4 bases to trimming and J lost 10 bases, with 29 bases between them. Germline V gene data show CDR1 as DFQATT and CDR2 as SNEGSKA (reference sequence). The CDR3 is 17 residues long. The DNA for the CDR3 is TGCAGTGCTATGTCTGGCCAGCGTGGTTTCCACAATGGAGAGCAGTTCTTC. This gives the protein CSAMSGQRGFHNGEQFF.

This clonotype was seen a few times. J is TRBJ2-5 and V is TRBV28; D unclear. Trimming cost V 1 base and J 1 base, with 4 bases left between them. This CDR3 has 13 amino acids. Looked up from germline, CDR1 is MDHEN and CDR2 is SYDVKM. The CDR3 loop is CASSLSGQETQYF. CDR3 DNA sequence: TGTGCCAGCAGTTTATCGGGCCAAGAGACCCAGTACTTC.

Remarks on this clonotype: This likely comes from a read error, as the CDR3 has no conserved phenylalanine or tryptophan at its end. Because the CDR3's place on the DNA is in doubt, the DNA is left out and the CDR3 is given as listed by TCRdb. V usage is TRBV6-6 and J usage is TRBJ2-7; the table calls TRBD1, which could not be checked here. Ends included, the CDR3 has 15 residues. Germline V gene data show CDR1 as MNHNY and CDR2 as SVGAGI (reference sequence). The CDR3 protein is CASSYSGTAFHEQYI.

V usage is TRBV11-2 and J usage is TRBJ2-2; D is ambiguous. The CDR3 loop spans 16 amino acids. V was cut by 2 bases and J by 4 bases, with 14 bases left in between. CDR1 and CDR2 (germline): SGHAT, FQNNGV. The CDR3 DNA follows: TGTGCCAGCAGCTTACGCGTTGATAGTCTCACCGGGGAGCTGTTTTTT. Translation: CASSLRVDSLTGELFF. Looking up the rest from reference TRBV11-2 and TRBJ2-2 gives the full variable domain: EAGVAQSPRYKIIEKRQSVAFWCNPISGHATLYWYQQILGQGPKLLIQFQNNGVVDDSQLPKDRFSAERLKGVDSTLKIQPAKLEDSAVYLCASSLRVDSLTGELFFGEGSRLTVL.

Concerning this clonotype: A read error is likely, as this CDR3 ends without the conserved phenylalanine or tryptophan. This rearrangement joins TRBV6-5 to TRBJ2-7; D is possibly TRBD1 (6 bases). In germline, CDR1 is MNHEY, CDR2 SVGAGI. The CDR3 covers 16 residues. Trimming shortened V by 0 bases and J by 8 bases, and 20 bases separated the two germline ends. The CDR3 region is CASSYSRNMEQGQQYS. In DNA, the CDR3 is TGTGCCAGCAGTTACTCGAGAAATATGGAACAGGGCCAGCAGTACTCC.

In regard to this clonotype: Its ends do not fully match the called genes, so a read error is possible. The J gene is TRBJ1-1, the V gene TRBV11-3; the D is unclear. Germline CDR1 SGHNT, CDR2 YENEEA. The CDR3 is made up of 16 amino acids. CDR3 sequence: CAGSSAGEYRNTEAFF. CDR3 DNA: TGTGCCGGCAGCTCAGCCGGGGAATACCGGAACACTGAAGCTTTCTTT.

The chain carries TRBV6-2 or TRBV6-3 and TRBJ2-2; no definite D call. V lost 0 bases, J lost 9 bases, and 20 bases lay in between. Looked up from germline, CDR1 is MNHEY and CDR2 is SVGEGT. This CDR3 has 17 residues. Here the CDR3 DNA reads TGTGCCAGCAGTTACTCGATTTCTATTACGTCAACTTGGGAGCTGTTTTTT. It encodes CASSYSISITSTWELFF.

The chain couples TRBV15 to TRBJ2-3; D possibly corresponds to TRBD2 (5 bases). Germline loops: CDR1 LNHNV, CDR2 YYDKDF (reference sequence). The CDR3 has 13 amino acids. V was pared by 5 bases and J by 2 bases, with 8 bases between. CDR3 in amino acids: CATSQRNTDTQYF. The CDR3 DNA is TGTGCCACCAGCCAGCGGAACACAGATACGCAGTATTTT.

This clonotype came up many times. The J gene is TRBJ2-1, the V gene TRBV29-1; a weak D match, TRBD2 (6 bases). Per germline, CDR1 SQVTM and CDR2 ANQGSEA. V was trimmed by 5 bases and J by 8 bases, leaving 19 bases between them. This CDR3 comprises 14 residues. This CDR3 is CSVLGGRLVDEQFF. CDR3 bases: TGCAGCGTTCTAGGTGGGAGGCTGGTTGATGAGCAGTTCTTC.

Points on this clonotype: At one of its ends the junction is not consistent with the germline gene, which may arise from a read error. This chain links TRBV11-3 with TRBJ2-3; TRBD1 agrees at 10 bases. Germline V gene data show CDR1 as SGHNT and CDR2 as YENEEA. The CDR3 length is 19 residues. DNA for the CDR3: TGTGCCAGCAGCGCCGGACAGGGGGGACTAACGTACACGTCAGATACGGAGTATTTT. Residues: CASSAGQGGLTYTSDTEYF.

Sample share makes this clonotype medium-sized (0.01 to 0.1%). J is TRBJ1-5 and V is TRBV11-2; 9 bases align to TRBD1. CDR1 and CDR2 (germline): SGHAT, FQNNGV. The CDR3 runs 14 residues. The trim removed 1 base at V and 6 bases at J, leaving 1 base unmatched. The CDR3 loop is CASSLGTGVQPQHF. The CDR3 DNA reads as TGTGCCAGCAGCTTAGGGACAGGGGTTCAGCCCCAGCATTTT.

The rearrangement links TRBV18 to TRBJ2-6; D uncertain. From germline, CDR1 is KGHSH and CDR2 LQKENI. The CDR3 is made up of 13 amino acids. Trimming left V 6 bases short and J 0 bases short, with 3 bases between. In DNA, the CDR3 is TGTGCCAGCTCTTTCTCTGGGGCCAACGTCCTGACTTTC. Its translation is CASSFSGANVLTF.

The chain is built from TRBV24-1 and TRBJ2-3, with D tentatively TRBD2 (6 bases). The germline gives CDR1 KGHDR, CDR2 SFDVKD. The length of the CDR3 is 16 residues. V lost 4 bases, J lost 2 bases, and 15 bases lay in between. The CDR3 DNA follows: TGTGCCACCAGTGAGGGTCTGGGCGGGATCACAGATACGCAGTATTTT. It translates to CATSEGLGGITDTQYF.

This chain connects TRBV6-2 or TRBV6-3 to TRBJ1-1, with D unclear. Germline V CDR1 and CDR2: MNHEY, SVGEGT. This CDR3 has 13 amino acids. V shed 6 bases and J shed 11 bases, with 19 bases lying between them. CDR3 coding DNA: TGTGCCAGCAGCAATAAAGACCGGCTTCATGCTTTCTTT. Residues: CASSNKDRLHAFF.

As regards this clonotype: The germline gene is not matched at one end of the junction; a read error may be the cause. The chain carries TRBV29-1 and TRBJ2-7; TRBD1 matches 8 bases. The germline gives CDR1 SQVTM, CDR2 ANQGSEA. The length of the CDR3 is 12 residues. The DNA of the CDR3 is TGCAGCGGTGGACAGGGCTTCTACGAGCAGCACTTC. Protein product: CSGGQGFYEQHF.

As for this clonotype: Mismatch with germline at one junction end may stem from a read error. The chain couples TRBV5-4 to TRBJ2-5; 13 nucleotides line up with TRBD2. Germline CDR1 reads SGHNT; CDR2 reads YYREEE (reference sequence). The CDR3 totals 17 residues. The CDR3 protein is CTSSLTRTSGSIETQYF. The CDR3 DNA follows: TGTACCAGCAGCTTGACACGGACTAGCGGGAGCATCGAGACCCAGTACTTC.

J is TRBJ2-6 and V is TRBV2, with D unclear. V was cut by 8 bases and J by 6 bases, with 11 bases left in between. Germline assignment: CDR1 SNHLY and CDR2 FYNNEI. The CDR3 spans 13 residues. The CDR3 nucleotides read TGTGCCAGCCGGATTTCTAAGGCCAACGTCCTGACTTTC. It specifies CASRISKANVLTF.

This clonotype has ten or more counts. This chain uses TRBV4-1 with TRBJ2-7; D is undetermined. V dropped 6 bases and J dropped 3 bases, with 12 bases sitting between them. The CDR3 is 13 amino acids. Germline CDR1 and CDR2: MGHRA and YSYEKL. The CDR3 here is CASRGNGRYEQYF. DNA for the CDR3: TGCGCCAGCAGGGGGAACGGCCGCTACGAGCAGTACTTC.

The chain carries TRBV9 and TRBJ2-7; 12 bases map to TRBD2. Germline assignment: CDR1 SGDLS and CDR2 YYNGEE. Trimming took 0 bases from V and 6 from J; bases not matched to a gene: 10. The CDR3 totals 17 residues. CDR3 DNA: TGTGCCAGCAGCGTAGGACTAGCGGGAGAGTCTGATACCGAGCAGTACTTC. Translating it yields CASSVGLAGESDTEQYF.